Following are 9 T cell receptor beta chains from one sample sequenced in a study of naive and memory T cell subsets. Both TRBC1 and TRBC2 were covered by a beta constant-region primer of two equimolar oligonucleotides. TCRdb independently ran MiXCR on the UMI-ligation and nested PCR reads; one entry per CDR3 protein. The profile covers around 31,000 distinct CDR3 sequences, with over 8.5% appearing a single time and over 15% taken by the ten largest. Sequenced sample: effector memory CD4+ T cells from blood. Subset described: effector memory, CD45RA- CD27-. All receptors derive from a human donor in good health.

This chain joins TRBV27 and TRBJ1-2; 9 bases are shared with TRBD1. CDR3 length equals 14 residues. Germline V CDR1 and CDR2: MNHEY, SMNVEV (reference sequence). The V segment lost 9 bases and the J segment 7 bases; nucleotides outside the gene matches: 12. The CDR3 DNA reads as TGTGCCAGTGGTTCTAACAGGGGGCGTCTTGGCTACACCTTC. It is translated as CASGSNRGRLGYTF.

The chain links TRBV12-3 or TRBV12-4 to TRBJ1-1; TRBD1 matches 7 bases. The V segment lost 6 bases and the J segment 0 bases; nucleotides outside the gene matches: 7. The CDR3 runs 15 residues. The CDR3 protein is CASSPARGLNTEAFF. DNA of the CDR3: TGTGCCAGCAGCCCCGCGAGGGGGCTGAACACTGAAGCTTTCTTT.

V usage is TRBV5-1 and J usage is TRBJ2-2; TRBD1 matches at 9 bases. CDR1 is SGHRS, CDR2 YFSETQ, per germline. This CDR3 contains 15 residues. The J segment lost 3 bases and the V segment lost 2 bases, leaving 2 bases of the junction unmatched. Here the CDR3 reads CASSFGDRDTGELFF. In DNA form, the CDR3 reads TGCGCCAGCAGCTTCGGGGACAGGGACACCGGGGAGCTGTTTTTT. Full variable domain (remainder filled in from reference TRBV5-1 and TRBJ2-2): KAGVTQTPRYLIKTRGQQVTLSCSPISGHRSVSWYQQTPGQGLQFLFEYFSETQRNKGNFPGRFSGRQFSNSRSEMNVSTLELGDSALYLCASSFGDRDTGELFFGEGSRLTVL.

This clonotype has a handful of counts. Here the CDR3 reads CASSPFSGSTDTQYF. The CDR3, as DNA: TGTGCCAGCTCACCATTTTCAGGGAGCACAGATACGCAGTATTTT. The chain recombines TRBV18 with TRBJ2-3, with D tentatively TRBD1 (5 bases). The CDR3 runs to 15 residues. The V end lost 2 bases, the J end lost 0 bases, and 9 bases lay between the germline ends. Germline assignment: CDR1 KGHSH and CDR2 LQKENI.

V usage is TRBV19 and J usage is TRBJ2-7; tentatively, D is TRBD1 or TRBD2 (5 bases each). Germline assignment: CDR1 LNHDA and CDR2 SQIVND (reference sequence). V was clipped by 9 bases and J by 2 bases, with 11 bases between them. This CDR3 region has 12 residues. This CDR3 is CASWTGPYEQYF. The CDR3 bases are TGTGCCAGCTGGACGGGGCCCTACGAGCAGTACTTC.

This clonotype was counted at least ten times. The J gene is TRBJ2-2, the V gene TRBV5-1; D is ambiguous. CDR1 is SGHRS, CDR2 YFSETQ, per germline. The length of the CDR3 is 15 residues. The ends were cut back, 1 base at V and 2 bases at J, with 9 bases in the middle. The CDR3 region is CASSLSPVNTGELFF. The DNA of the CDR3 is TGCGCCAGCAGCTTGAGCCCAGTAAACACCGGGGAGCTGTTTTTT. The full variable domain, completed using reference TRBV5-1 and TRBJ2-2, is KAGVTQTPRYLIKTRGQQVTLSCSPISGHRSVSWYQQTPGQGLQFLFEYFSETQRNKGNFPGRFSGRQFSNSRSEMNVSTLELGDSALYLCASSLSPVNTGELFFGEGSRLTVL.

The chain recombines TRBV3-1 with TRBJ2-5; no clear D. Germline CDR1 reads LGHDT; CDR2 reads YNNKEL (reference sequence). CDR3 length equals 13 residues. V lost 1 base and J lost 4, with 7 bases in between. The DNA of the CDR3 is TGTGCCAGCAGCCAAGGTGTCCGAGAGACCCAGTACTTC. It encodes CASSQGVRETQYF.

The CDR3: CASSQEGQRNEQFF. Written as DNA, the CDR3 is TGTGCCAGCAGCCAAGAGGGACAGAGGAATGAGCAGTTCTTC. This chain links TRBV3-2 with TRBJ2-1; the table gives TRBD1 as D, unverified against the DNA. TRBV3-2 is listed as a pseudogene. The CDR3 has 14 amino acids.

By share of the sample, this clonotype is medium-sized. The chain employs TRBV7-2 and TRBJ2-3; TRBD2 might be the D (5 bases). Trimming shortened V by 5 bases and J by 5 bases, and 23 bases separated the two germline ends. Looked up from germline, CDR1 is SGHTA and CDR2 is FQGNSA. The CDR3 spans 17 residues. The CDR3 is CASSPLGSVQGRDTQYF. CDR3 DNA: TGTGCCAGCAGCCCCCTTGGGAGCGTCCAAGGGAGAGATACGCAGTATTTT.